This is a list of T cell receptor beta chains from one sample in a study of T-cell memory formation after mild COVID-19. TCRdb reanalysed the 5' RACE reads using MiXCR and keeps one entry per CDR3 protein. The table has about 130,000 distinct CDR3 sequences, approximately 5.9% seen once. Specimen: PBMCs or a T cell subset sorted from them (not recorded which). These receptors came from an adult woman who had mild COVID-19 (a few samples of this study predate the infection). Cell type and time point are not known. Both conserved end residues are part of each CDR3. D genes are given only for firm matches. Size is stated for part of the rows, as once, few or many counts, or as a class when the clone is expanded.

d_call,j_call,clone_size,v_call,cdr3_aa,cdr3_nt
NA,TRBJ2-6,NA,TRBV3-1,CASSQVSFVGANVLTF,TGTGCCAGCAGCCAAGTTTCGTTCGTCGGGGCCAACGTCCTGACTTTC
NA,TRBJ1-3,few,TRBV5-5,CASSHGESSGNTIYF,TGTGCCAGCAGCCACGGTGAGAGCTCTGGAAACACCATATATTTT
NA,TRBJ2-2,many,TRBV6-5,CASSYGQGNTGELFF,TGTGCCAGCAGTTACGGGCAGGGGAACACCGGGGAGCTGTTTTTT
NA,TRBJ1-2,many,TRBV12-3/TRBV12-4,CASSLAGRRYGYTF,TGTGCCAGCAGTCTGGCGGGACGGCGATATGGCTACACCTTC
TRBD2,TRBJ2-7,NA,TRBV6-2/TRBV6-3,CASSYGGVVDEQYF,TGTGCCAGCAGTTACGGGGGGGTCGTCGACGAGCAGTACTTC
TRBD2,TRBJ2-3,NA,TRBV7-2,CASSPPAGVTDTQYF,TGTGCCAGCAGTCCTCCGGCGGGAGTTACAGATACGCAGTATTTT
TRBD1,TRBJ1-3,few,TRBV30,CAWSPQDRAGNTIYF,TGTGCCTGGAGCCCACAGGACAGGGCTGGAAACACCATATATTTT
NA,TRBJ2-3,NA,TRBV6-5,CASSYGPTSTDTQYF,TGTGCCAGCAGTTACGGCCCCACTAGCACAGATACGCAGTATTTT
NA,TRBJ1-3,NA,TRBV3-1,CASSQGAATVSGNTIYF,TGTGCCAGCAGCCAAGGCGCCGCGACGGTCTCTGGAAACACCATATATTTT
NA,TRBJ2-1,many,TRBV12-3/TRBV12-4,CASSFTRVEQFF,TGTGCCAGCAGTTTCACCAGGGTGGAGCAGTTCTTC
NA,TRBJ2-1,few,TRBV12-3/TRBV12-4,CASTKDGGTYNEQFF,TGTGCCAGCACCAAAGACGGGGGAACCTACAATGAGCAGTTCTTC
TRBD2,TRBJ2-7,NA,TRBV12-3/TRBV12-4,CASSPGLAGVGEQYF,TGTGCCAGCAGTCCCGGACTAGCGGGGGTGGGTGAGCAGTACTTC
NA,TRBJ1-1,NA,TRBV4-1,CASSQLQGGDTEAFF,TGCGCCAGCAGCCAGTTACAGGGAGGTGACACTGAAGCTTTCTTT
TRBD2,TRBJ2-1,few,TRBV5-4,CASSFAGAKDNEQFF,TGTGCCAGCAGCTTTGCGGGAGCTAAAGACAATGAGCAGTTCTTC
TRBD2,TRBJ2-5,few,TRBV7-9,CASSLAETSGETQYF,TGTGCCAGCAGCTTAGCGGAGACTAGCGGAGAGACCCAGTACTTC
NA,TRBJ2-5,many,TRBV12-3/TRBV12-4,CASSLGQNQETQYF,TGTGCCAGCAGTCTGGGGCAGAACCAAGAGACCCAGTACTTC
NA,TRBJ1-2,NA,TRBV12-5,CASGGSLRGSGYTF,TGTGCTAGTGGTGGATCCCTCCGCGGGTCTGGCTACACCTTC
NA,TRBJ2-1,NA,TRBV19,CASSARSGASNEQFF,TGTGCCAGTAGTGCCCGCTCGGGAGCGTCCAATGAGCAGTTCTTC
NA,TRBJ2-1,many,TRBV20-1,CSAQAGTGTSEQFF,TGCAGTGCCCAGGCCGGGACAGGGACTAGTGAGCAGTTCTTC
NA,TRBJ1-5,few,TRBV12-3/TRBV12-4,CASSLVSNQPQHF,TGTGCCAGCAGTTTAGTGAGCAATCAGCCCCAGCATTTT
NA,TRBJ1-1,NA,TRBV25-1,CATTGENTEAFF,TGTGCCACCACTGGGGAGAACACTGAAGCTTTCTTT
TRBD1,TRBJ1-5,many,TRBV29-1,CSVVQGAGDQPQHF,TGCAGCGTTGTTCAGGGGGCGGGTGATCAGCCCCAGCATTTT
NA,TRBJ2-5,many,TRBV6-5,CASRLGSRETQYF,TGTGCCAGCAGGCTCGGGAGCCGAGAGACCCAGTACTTC
NA,TRBJ1-1,NA,TRBV5-1,CASSLGQQHTEAFF,TGCGCCAGCAGCTTGGGACAGCAACACACTGAAGCTTTCTTT
NA,TRBJ2-1,few,TRBV24-1,CATSASTQPSYNEQFF,TGTGCCACCAGTGCTTCAACACAACCTTCCTACAATGAGCAGTTCTTC
NA,TRBJ1-5,few,TRBV25-1,CASSGLEYSNQPQHF,TGTGCCAGCAGTGGCCTGGAGTATAGCAATCAGCCCCAGCATTTT
NA,TRBJ1-3,NA,TRBV4-2,CASLSTGNTIYF,TGTGCCAGCCTTTCGACTGGAAACACCATATATTTT